Listed here are 13 T cell receptor beta chains from one sample, sequenced in a study of CD8 T cells in ankylosing spondylitis. Study conclusions and caveats: Typical of ankylosing spondylitis blood, it appeared, was a TCR beta motif of under 10 highly homologous variants.

Antigens of these TCRs are unknown. TCRdb reprocessed the 5' RACE reads via MiXCR and lists one record per CDR3 protein. The data show about 750,000 distinct CDR3 sequences, with around 17% seen just once and about a fifth held by the top ten. Sequenced sample: blood, either unsorted or a sorted T cell fraction (not recorded which). The receptors come from a male donor with ankylosing spondylitis.

There are a few counts of this clonotype. This sequence joins TRBV19 and TRBJ2-2; D perhaps matches TRBD1 (6 bases). The CDR3 totals 14 residues. V lost 7 bases and J lost 1, with 10 bases in between. Germline V CDR1 and CDR2: LNHDA, SQIVND (reference sequence). The CDR3 loop reads CASNQGWNTGELFF. The CDR3 DNA follows: TGTGCCAGTAACCAGGGGTGGAACACCGGGGAGCTGTTTTTT.

This chain uses TRBV18 with TRBJ2-3; no clear D gene. The germline gives CDR1 KGHSH, CDR2 LQKENI. The CDR3 consists of 13 residues. Trimming cost V 1 base and J 6 bases, with 8 bases left between them. CDR3 protein: CASSPLEYDTQYF. In DNA, the CDR3 is TGTGCCAGCTCACCACTGGAGTACGATACGCAGTATTTT.

The V and J genes are TRBV4-1 and TRBJ2-5; D may be TRBD1 (5 bases). Germline CDR1 is MGHRA and CDR2 is YSYEKL. The CDR3 covers 14 residues. V was clipped by 0 bases and J by 5 bases, with 10 bases between them. DNA for the CDR3: TGCGCCAGCAGCCAAGAGGTCAGGGTGGAGACCCAGTACTTC. This gives the protein CASSQEVRVETQYF.

There are a few counts of this clonotype. This sequence joins TRBV5-1 and TRBJ2-6, with D possibly being TRBD2 (6 bases). Germline V gene sequence: CDR1 SGHRS, CDR2 YFSETQ. The CDR3 loop spans 16 amino acids. V was clipped by 9 bases and J by 0 bases, with 16 bases between them. DNA of the CDR3: TGCGCCACGGGAGTTATTGCCTCCTCTGGGGCCAACGTCCTGACTTTC. This sequence encodes CATGVIASSGANVLTF.

A few counts support this clonotype. This sequence joins TRBV9 and TRBJ2-3, with D perhaps matching TRBD1 or TRBD2 (5 bases each). The length of the CDR3 is 18 residues. From germline, CDR1 is SGDLS and CDR2 YYNGEE. V was clipped by 0 bases and J by 1 base, with 18 bases between them. In nucleotides, the CDR3 is TGTGCCAGCAGCGTAGAGGGTCAAGGGGCTAGCCGCACAGATACGCAGTATTTT. Amino acid sequence: CASSVEGQGASRTDTQYF. Full variable domain (missing parts from reference TRBV9 and TRBJ2-3): DSGVTQTPKHLITATGQRVTLRCSPRSGDLSVYWYQQSLDQGLQFLIQYYNGEERAKGNILERFSAQQFPDLHSELNLSSLELGDSALYFCASSVEGQGASRTDTQYFGPGTRLTVL.

The rearrangement uses TRBV11-2 and TRBJ1-1, with D maybe TRBD1 (5 bases). The CDR3 has 20 residues. CDR1 is SGHAT and CDR2 is FQNNGV in the germline V gene. V lost 5 bases and J 0 bases, leaving 28 bases between the germline ends. The CDR3 bases are TGTGCCAGCAGCCGTCAGGGTTGGGGACGCTCCGTGGTTATGAACACTGAAGCTTTCTTT. Residues: CASSRQGWGRSVVMNTEAFF.

In this sample, this clonotype turned up many times. The chain recombines TRBV24-1 with TRBJ2-5; D may correspond to TRBD1 or TRBD2 (5 bases each). The CDR3 totals 15 residues. CDR1 and CDR2 (germline): KGHDR, SFDVKD. Trimming took off 2 bases at V and 5 bases at J, with 14 bases between the two ends. This CDR3 is CATSDSGTVKETQYF. DNA for the CDR3: TGTGCCACCAGTGATTCCGGGACCGTCAAGGAGACCCAGTACTTC.

This clonotype has more than one count but fewer than ten. The chain couples TRBV4-2 to TRBJ2-7, with D perhaps TRBD2 (6 bases). This CDR3 has 16 residues. V was clipped by 2 bases and J by 0 bases, with 14 bases between them. The germline gives CDR1 LGHNA, CDR2 YNFKEQ. The CDR3 reads CASSQPGLASSYEQYF. The CDR3 bases are TGTGCCAGCAGCCAACCGGGACTCGCGAGCTCCTACGAGCAGTACTTC.

V is TRBV4-2 and J is TRBJ2-3; D gene uncertain. Trimming took off 1 base at V and 4 bases at J, with 18 bases between the two ends. Germline V gene lookup returns CDR1 LGHNA and CDR2 YNFKEQ. The CDR3 runs to 17 residues. CDR3 residues: CASSQVRDGFHPDTQYF. In nucleotides, the CDR3 is TGTGCCAGCAGCCAAGTTCGCGACGGATTTCACCCAGATACGCAGTATTTT.

A few counts support this clonotype. The V and J genes are TRBV9 and TRBJ1-3, with D possibly being TRBD1 (5 bases). The CDR3 totals 17 residues. Trimming removed 0 bases at V and 0 bases at J, with 13 bases between. Germline V lookup: CDR1 SGDLS, CDR2 YYNGEE. The CDR3 spells CASSVDVGDSSGNTIYF. CDR3 coding DNA: TGTGCCAGCAGCGTAGATGTTGGAGACAGCTCTGGAAACACCATATATTTT.

Only a few counts were recorded for this clonotype. This rearrangement joins TRBV27 to TRBJ2-1; TRBD2 agrees at 8 bases. V was clipped by 7 bases and J by 4 bases; unmatched bases: 9. The V gene's germline CDR1 is MNHEY and CDR2 SMNVEV (reference sequence). This CDR3 is built from 15 residues. The CDR3 loop is CASTLSGVGYNEQFF. DNA of the CDR3: TGTGCCAGCACCCTTAGCGGGGTGGGTTACAATGAGCAGTTCTTC.

The chain uses TRBV10-3 and TRBJ2-2; tentative D call: TRBD2 (5 bases). CDR3 length: 16 residues. The germline V gene has CDR1 ENHRY and CDR2 SYGVKD. Trimming took 6 bases from V and 3 from J, leaving 17 bases between them. The CDR3 bases are TGTGCCATCAGCCCGCGGGCGAGATCGGACACCGGGGAGCTGTTTTTT. Translating gives CAISPRARSDTGELFF.

A few counts support this clonotype. CDR3 sequence (DNA): TGCGCCAGCAGCTTGGGTCAGGGGCCCATAGAGACCCAGTACTTC. This sequence encodes CASSLGQGPIETQYF. The chain links TRBV5-1 to TRBJ2-5; tentative D call: TRBD1 (6 bases). The germline V and J ends were trimmed by 0 bases and 4 bases, with 13 bases remaining between them. CDR1 is SGHRS, CDR2 YFSETQ, per germline. The CDR3 has 15 amino acids.